This TCR beta chain comes out of a study of T cell responses to AZD1222 COVID-19 vaccine. Study observations and caveats: Samples come after the peak T cell response, not at day 14. Spike-specific TCR breadth rose after two AZD1222 doses, and depth rose as well.

This clone was recorded once. The antigen is unknown. The data were produced by immunoSEQ multiplex PCR, yet TCRdb's version contains in-frame clones alone and is incomplete. This sample has some 52,000 clones, with about 91% found just once. Germline CDR1 reads SGHRS; CDR2 reads YFSETQ. Trimming cost V 7 bases and J 2 bases, with 18 bases left between them. This CDR3 has 15 residues. The chain links TRBV5-1 to TRBJ2-5; D is tentatively TRBD1 or TRBD2 (6 bases each). The starting material was peripheral blood, obtained 28 days after the second AZD1222 dose. This receptor was identified in an adult who received the AZD1222 COVID-19 vaccine. Written as DNA, the CDR3 is TGCGCCAGCCGGCGGGTCGGAGGGGGGCAAGAGACCCAGTACTTC. This encodes CASRRVGGGQETQYF. Filled out from reference TRBV5-1 and TRBJ2-5, the complete variable domain reads KAGVTQTPRYLIKTRGQQVTLSCSPISGHRSVSWYQQTPGQGLQFLFEYFSETQRNKGNFPGRFSGRQFSNSRSEMNVSTLELGDSALYLCASRRVGGGQETQYFGPGTRLLVL.